This T cell receptor (beta chain) was documented in a study of blood T cell repertoires in COVID-19. Only in-frame clones appear in the TCRdb table, and some are missing; sequencing was by immunoSEQ multiplex PCR. The table lists around 250,000 clones, roughly 90% of them singletons. The TCR was taken from a man aged 35 to 55 who had been exposed to COVID-19. The sequenced material came from PBMCs or T cells enriched from blood (not recorded which).

The CDR3 loop is CASSFSLRGSGYEQYF. The DNA of the CDR3 is TGTGCCAGCAGTTTCTCCCTAAGGGGATCAGGGTACGAGCAGTACTTC. The V and J genes are TRBV27 and TRBJ2-7, with D possibly being TRBD1 (5 bases). The CDR3 runs 16 residues. Germline assignment: CDR1 MNHEY and CDR2 SMNVEV (reference sequence). V lost 3 bases to trimming and J lost 4 bases, with 19 bases between them.